The next 15 T cell receptor beta chains were all read from a single sample in a study of blood T cells in healthy people across ages. For the second PCR, which ran for about 6 to 11 cycles, a sample-barcoded 5' primer and a J-beta primer mix were used. TCRdb analysed the 5' RACE reads with MiXCR anew, one entry per CDR3 protein. The sample carries around 1.7 million distinct CDR3 sequences, about 30% recorded once. The specimen sequenced was blood. The receptors originated from a woman aged 30 to 39 in good health.

The chain is built from TRBV20-1 and TRBJ2-7; 10 bases are shared with TRBD2. V lost 0 bases to trimming and J lost 2 bases; unmatched junction nucleotides: 10. Germline V gene sequence: CDR1 DFQATT, CDR2 SNEGSKA (reference sequence). The CDR3 totals 17 residues. CDR3 DNA sequence: TGCAGTGCTAGAGACCGAGAAGCGGGGGGGGTCACCTACGAGCAGTACTTC. Its translation: CSARDREAGGVTYEQYF.

This clonotype was detected ten times or more. The chain links TRBV7-9 to TRBJ2-7; D possibly corresponds to TRBD1 (6 bases). V was cut by 5 bases and J by 1 base, with 18 bases left in between. CDR1 is SEHNR and CDR2 is FQNEAQ in the germline V gene (reference sequence). CDR3 length: 16 amino acids. The CDR3 sequence: CASSNLQGDRSYEQYF. CDR3 sequence (DNA): TGTGCCAGCAGCAATCTACAGGGAGATCGGTCCTACGAGCAGTACTTC.

The genes are TRBV4-2 and TRBJ1-5; a possible D gene is TRBD1 (5 bases). Germline V CDR1 and CDR2: LGHNA, YNFKEQ. CDR3 length: 15 residues. V was trimmed by 4 bases and J by 6 bases, leaving 16 bases between them. This CDR3 reads CASSPLPGGSQPQHF. The CDR3 DNA is TGTGCCAGCAGCCCACTACCGGGGGGAAGTCAGCCCCAGCATTTT.

The chain couples TRBV27 to TRBJ2-7; D ambiguous. V lost 6 bases and J lost 3, with 9 bases in between. The CDR3 consists of 12 residues. Germline values: CDR1 MNHEY, CDR2 SMNVEV (reference sequence). CDR3 in DNA: TGTGCCAGCAGAACCGGGCACTACGAGCAGTACTTC. It is translated as CASRTGHYEQYF.

This clonotype was seen repeatedly, ten times or more. The chain joins TRBV29-1 to TRBJ2-5, with D perhaps TRBD1 (6 bases). CDR1 SQVTM and CDR2 ANQGSEA come from the germline V gene. Trimming left V 2 bases short and J 7 bases short, with 17 bases between. This CDR3 has 14 amino acids. CDR3 bases: TGCAGCGTTGAAATTGGACAGAGAATAGGGACCCAGTACTTC. Translating it yields CSVEIGQRIGTQYF. The complete variable domain, with remaining parts taken from reference TRBV29-1 and TRBJ2-5, reads SAVISQKPSRDICQRGTSLTIQCQVDSQVTMMFWYRQQPGQSLTLIATANQGSEATYESGFVIDKFPISRPNLTFSTLTVSNMSPEDSSIYLCSVEIGQRIGTQYFGPGTRLLVL.

A few counts support this clonotype. The chain employs TRBV9 and TRBJ2-7; 14 bases line up with TRBD2. The length of the CDR3 is 18 residues. J gave up 3 bases and V 4 bases, and 12 bases lay outside the gene matches. CDR1 is SGDLS, CDR2 YYNGEE, per germline. The CDR3 nucleotides read TGTGCCAGCAGCCAGCATGCCGGGACTAGCGGGAGTTACTACGAGCAGTACTTC. It is translated as CASSQHAGTSGSYYEQYF.

This clonotype was counted only a few times. Sequence at one end of the junction differs from germline and may be a read error. The chain carries TRBV7-2 and TRBJ2-1; 13 nucleotides line up with TRBD2. Germline V gene data show CDR1 as SGHTA and CDR2 as FQGNSA. The CDR3 has 16 amino acids. The CDR3 sequence is CAGRAAGTSGTGEQFF. The CDR3 DNA reads as TGTGCCGGCAGAGCTGCCGGGACTAGCGGGACGGGGGAGCAGTTCTTC.

CDR3 protein: CASSSNCPPVCKQYF. In DNA, the CDR3 is TGTGCCAGCAGCTCCAATTGTCCGCCGGTTTGTAAGCAGTATTTT. This chain uses TRBV7-2 with TRBJ2-3; D unclear. Germline CDR1 SGHTA, CDR2 FQGNSA. V lost 4 bases and J lost 11, with 22 bases in between. The CDR3 runs 15 residues.

The rearrangement links TRBV6-6 to TRBJ2-7, with D perhaps matching TRBD1 (5 bases). Trimming removed 0 bases from V and 3 bases from J, with 12 bases in between. Germline values: CDR1 MNHNY, CDR2 SVGAGI (reference sequence). This CDR3 contains 15 residues. DNA for the CDR3: TGTGCCAGCAGTTACTCAGGGGTGCAGAACTACGAGCAGTACTTC. Translated, it gives CASSYSGVQNYEQYF.

A few counts support this clonotype. V is TRBV6-5 and J is TRBJ2-1; D ambiguous. Trimming pared 2 bases from V and 9 bases from J, leaving 5 bases between. The CDR3 spans 11 residues. Germline assignment: CDR1 MNHEY and CDR2 SVGAGI. The CDR3 loop is CASSYGAEQFF. The CDR3 DNA follows: TGTGCCAGCAGTTACGGAGCTGAGCAGTTCTTC.

This clonotype was found a few times. The chain links TRBV27 to TRBJ1-1; 10 nucleotides match TRBD1. The V and J ends lost 2 bases and 7 bases, in that order; junction bases with no gene match: 7. CDR1 is MNHEY and CDR2 is SMNVEV in the germline V gene (reference sequence). CDR3 size: 15 residues. The CDR3 sequence: CASSLRTGGRFEAFF. The CDR3 DNA reads TGTGCCAGCAGTTTACGGACAGGGGGACGATTTGAAGCTTTCTTT.

This clonotype was seen a few times. The chain employs TRBV29-1 and TRBJ2-1; TRBD2 aligns across 10 bases. The germline CDR1 and CDR2 sequences are SQVTM and ANQGSEA. The junction had 9 bases not matched to a gene; V was cut back by 5 bases and J by 5 bases. This CDR3 comprises 15 residues. CDR3 coding DNA: TGCAGCGTTCAAGGGGCTAGCGGGGGCCACAATGAGCAGTTCTTC. Translated: CSVQGASGGHNEQFF.

The chain links TRBV6-5 to TRBJ2-1; 7 bases are a match to TRBD1. Germline values: CDR1 MNHEY, CDR2 SVGAGI. The CDR3 runs 13 residues. Germline trimming cut 7 bases from V and 6 bases from J; bases unmatched to any gene: 6. DNA for the CDR3: TGTGCCAGCAACTTCAGGACAGGCAATGAGCAGTTCTTC. It yields the protein CASNFRTGNEQFF.

This clonotype was seen a handful of times. V usage is TRBV7-9 and J usage is TRBJ1-2, with a possible D match to TRBD1 (5 bases). Trimming stripped 6 bases from V and 8 bases from J, with 16 bases between. This CDR3 has 13 amino acids. The germline V gene has CDR1 SEHNR and CDR2 FQNEAQ (reference sequence). CDR3 DNA: TGTGCCAGCAGATCTAACTCTGGGGCCGGCTACACCTTC. Protein product: CASRSNSGAGYTF.

As regards this clonotype: A far bigger clonotype differs at one base, so this is likely a read error. The genes are TRBV29-1 and TRBJ2-1; no clear D gene. The CDR3 is 10 amino acids. Germline V gives CDR1 SQVTM, CDR2 ANQGSEA. CDR3 sequence (DNA): TGCAGCGTTGGGTACAATGAGCGGTTCTTC. Its protein product is CSVGYNERFF.